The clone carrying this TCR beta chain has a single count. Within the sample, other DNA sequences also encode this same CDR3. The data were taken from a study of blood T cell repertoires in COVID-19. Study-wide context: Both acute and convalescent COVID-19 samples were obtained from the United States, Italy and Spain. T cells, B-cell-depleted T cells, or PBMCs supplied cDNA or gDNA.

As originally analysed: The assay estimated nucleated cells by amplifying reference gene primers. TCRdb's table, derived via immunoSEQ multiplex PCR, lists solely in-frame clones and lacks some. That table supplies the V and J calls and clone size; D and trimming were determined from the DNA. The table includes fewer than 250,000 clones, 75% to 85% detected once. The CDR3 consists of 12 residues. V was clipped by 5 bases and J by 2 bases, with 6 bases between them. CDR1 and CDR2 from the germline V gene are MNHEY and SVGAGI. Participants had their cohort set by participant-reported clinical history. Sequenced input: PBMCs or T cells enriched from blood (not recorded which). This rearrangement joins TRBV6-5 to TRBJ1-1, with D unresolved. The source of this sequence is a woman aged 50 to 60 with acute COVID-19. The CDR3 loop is CASSSGNTEAFF. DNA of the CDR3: TGTGCCAGCAGTAGCGGTAACACTGAAGCTTTCTTT.